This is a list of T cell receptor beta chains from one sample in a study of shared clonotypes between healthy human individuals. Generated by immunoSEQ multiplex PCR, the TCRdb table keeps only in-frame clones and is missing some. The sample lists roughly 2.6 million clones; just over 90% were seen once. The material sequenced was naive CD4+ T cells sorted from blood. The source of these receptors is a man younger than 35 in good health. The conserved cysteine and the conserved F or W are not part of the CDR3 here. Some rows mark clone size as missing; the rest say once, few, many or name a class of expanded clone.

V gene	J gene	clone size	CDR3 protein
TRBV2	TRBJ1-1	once	ASSGQEGTEAF
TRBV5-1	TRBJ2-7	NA	ASSLRQGYAREQY
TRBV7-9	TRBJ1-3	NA	ASISNRHSGNTIY
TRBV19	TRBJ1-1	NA	ASSRWDQLSNTEAF
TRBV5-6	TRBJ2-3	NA	ASSLAGGTDTQY
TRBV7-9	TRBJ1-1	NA	ASSLGLGGEAF
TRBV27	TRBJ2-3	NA	ASSLGLGTDTQY
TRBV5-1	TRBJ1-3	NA	ASSSRLGAGNTIY
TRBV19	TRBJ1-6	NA	ASSSMGSSYNSPLH
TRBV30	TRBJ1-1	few	ALNVGGAEAF
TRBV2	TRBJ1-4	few	ASSQDNPGEKLF
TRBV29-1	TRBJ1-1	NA	SVPGRLEAF
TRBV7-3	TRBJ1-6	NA	ASSLGNNNSPLH
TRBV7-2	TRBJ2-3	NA	ASSFRTGGTDTQY
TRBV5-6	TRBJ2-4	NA	ASRRTGVNSAKNIQY
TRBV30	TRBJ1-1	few	AWSVVQGPLL
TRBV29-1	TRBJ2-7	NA	SVSPGQGSYEQY
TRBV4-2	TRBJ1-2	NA	ASSRLTAGTYGYT
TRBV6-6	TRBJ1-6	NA	ASQVGTLLYNSPLH
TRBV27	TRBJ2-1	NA	ASSFLAGERHEQF
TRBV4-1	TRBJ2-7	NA	ASSQVAYEQY
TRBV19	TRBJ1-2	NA	ASSPRQGAGYGYT
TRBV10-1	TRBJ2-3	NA	ASSFGLDTDTQY
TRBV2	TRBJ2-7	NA	ASRVTGLGDEQY
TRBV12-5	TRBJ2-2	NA	ASGRLAGPANTGELF
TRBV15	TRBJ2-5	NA	ATSNEDRQETQY
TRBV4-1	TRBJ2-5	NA	ASSGGGGRAGETQY
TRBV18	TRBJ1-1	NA	ASSPTGGGTEAF
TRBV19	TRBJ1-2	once	ASSIPENLFHGYT
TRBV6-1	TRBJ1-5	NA	ASSERVRNQPQH
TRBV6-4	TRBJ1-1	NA	ASSDVGGAPNTEAF
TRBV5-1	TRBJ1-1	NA	ASTRGQTNTEAF
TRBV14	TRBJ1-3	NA	ASSSFARDRGSGNTIY
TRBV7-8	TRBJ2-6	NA	ASRDRDSGANVLT
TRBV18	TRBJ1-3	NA	ASSRDSSGNTIY
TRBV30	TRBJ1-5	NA	ASSSGLSNQPQH
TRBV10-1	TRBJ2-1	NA	ASSDYVLGDNEQF
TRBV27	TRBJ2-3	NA	ASSLGLDTDTQY
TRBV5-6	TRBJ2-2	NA	ASVTGGAGELF
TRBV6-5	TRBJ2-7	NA	ASSYFLERVFYEQY
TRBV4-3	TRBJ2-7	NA	ASSQVAGDDEQY
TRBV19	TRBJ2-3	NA	ASRNLRVKDTDTQY